Presented here are 4 T cell receptor beta chains from one specimen sequenced in a study of cytomegalovirus exposure and HLA in healthy donors. Primers included in the PCR were 60 Vbeta and 13 Jbeta primers. The method was immunoSEQ multiplex PCR; TCRdb's version includes in-frame clones alone and lacks a portion of them. Among about 140,000 clones, over 75% were seen once, and the ten largest hold about 2.4%. The specimen was PBMCs. The receptors derive from a man in his fifties in good health and CMV-seronegative.

The chain is built from TRBV13 and TRBJ2-5, with D possibly TRBD2 on 6 matching bases. Per the germline V gene, CDR1 is PRHDT and CDR2 is FYEKMQ (reference sequence). The CDR3 spans 19 residues. Deletions cut 2 bases from V and 6 bases from J, with 28 bases between. The CDR3: CASSLNAKSGDLARKTQYF. DNA for the CDR3: TGTGCCAGCAGCTTAAATGCGAAGTCGGGGGACCTAGCTAGAAAGACCCAGTACTTC.

The chain employs TRBV25-1 and TRBJ1-2; 8 positions match TRBD1. Germline V lookup: CDR1 MGHDK, CDR2 SYGVNS. The CDR3 length is 14 residues. V shed 3 bases, J shed 4 bases, and the junction held 4 bases outside the gene matches. CDR3 protein: CASSDSGGGYGYTF. The CDR3, as DNA: TGTGCCAGCAGTGACTCAGGGGGCGGCTATGGCTACACCTTC.

The count of this clone is one. The chain recombines TRBV28 with TRBJ1-2, with D perhaps TRBD1 (5 bases). The V gene lost 3 bases and the J gene lost 5 bases, with 7 bases spanning the gap. CDR1 and CDR2 (germline): MDHEN, SYDVKM. The CDR3 totals 12 residues. Written as DNA, the CDR3 is TGTGCCAGCAGTTTTCAGGGATATGGCTACACCTTC. This codes for CASSFQGYGYTF.

The chain combines TRBV9 with TRBJ2-2; TRBD2 might be the D (7 bases). This CDR3 comprises 16 residues. Trimming took off 2 bases at V and 2 bases at J, with 13 bases between the two ends. CDR1 is SGDLS, CDR2 YYNGEE, per germline. The CDR3, as DNA: TGTGCCAGCAGCGTGGGGGCTAGCGGAAACACCGGGGAGCTGTTTTTT. It translates to CASSVGASGNTGELFF. Using reference TRBV9 and TRBJ2-2 for the parts outside the CDR3, the full variable domain is DSGVTQTPKHLITATGQRVTLRCSPRSGDLSVYWYQQSLDQGLQFLIQYYNGEERAKGNILERFSAQQFPDLHSELNLSSLELGDSALYFCASSVGASGNTGELFFGEGSRLTVL.